A selection of T cell receptor beta chains follows, all from one sample in a study of cytomegalovirus exposure and HLA in healthy donors. The data were produced by immunoSEQ multiplex PCR, yet TCRdb's version contains in-frame clones alone and is incomplete. In the table there are 150,000 to 200,000 clones, over 65% of which are singletons. Material for sequencing was PBMCs. Receptors were obtained from a female donor in good health and CMV-seronegative. Both conserved end residues are part of each CDR3. The order of the fields is CDR3 protein, CDR3 DNA, D gene, clone size, V gene, J gene. A D gene is named only where the DNA matches it firmly. Clone sizes are given selectively: once, few, many, or a class where the clone is expanded.

CDR3aa: CASSIASDWYGYTF; CDR3nt: TGTGCCAGTAGTATTGCATCAGATTGGTATGGCTACACCTTC; d_gene: .; abundance: few; v_gene: TRBV19; j_gene: TRBJ1-2
CDR3aa: CASSFSPLRLLTDAGSYNEQFF; CDR3nt: TGTGCCAGCAGCTTCTCCCCCTTGAGACTCCTAACTGACGCGGGGTCCTACAATGAGCAGTTCTTC; d_gene: .; abundance: .; v_gene: TRBV7-7; j_gene: TRBJ2-1
CDR3aa: CASSSPLRGGLTGELFF; CDR3nt: TGTGCCAGCAGCTCCCCTTTGCGGGGGGGTCTCACCGGGGAGCTGTTTTTT; d_gene: TRBD2; abundance: few; v_gene: TRBV11-2; j_gene: TRBJ2-2
CDR3aa: CASTRTSGKGETQYF; CDR3nt: TGTGCCAGCACTCGGACTAGCGGGAAGGGGGAGACCCAGTACTTC; d_gene: TRBD2; abundance: .; v_gene: TRBV9; j_gene: TRBJ2-5
CDR3aa: CASSSTSGGAMAFYEQFF; CDR3nt: TGTGCCAGCAGCTCGACTAGCGGGGGGGCCATGGCTTTCTATGAGCAGTTCTTC; d_gene: TRBD2; abundance: .; v_gene: TRBV11-1; j_gene: TRBJ2-1
CDR3aa: CASSYRTGSGQPQHF; CDR3nt: TGTGCCAGCAGCTACCGGACAGGGTCGGGTCAGCCCCAGCATTTT; d_gene: TRBD1; abundance: .; v_gene: TRBV7-2; j_gene: TRBJ1-5
CDR3aa: CASSYRGGTQYF; CDR3nt: TGTGCCAGCAGCTACCGCGGGGGGACCCAGTACTTC; d_gene: TRBD2; abundance: .; v_gene: TRBV6-6; j_gene: TRBJ2-5
CDR3aa: CASSFRVPVDYEQYF; CDR3nt: TGTGCCAGCAGTTTTCGGGTTCCGGTCGATTACGAGCAGTACTTC; d_gene: .; abundance: .; v_gene: TRBV28; j_gene: TRBJ2-7
CDR3aa: CASSLGAGGIYEQYF; CDR3nt: TGCGCCAGCAGCTTGGGAGCGGGGGGCATATACGAGCAGTACTTC; d_gene: TRBD2; abundance: .; v_gene: TRBV5-1; j_gene: TRBJ2-7
CDR3aa: CASRRGGLDTEAFF; CDR3nt: TGTGCCAGCAGGAGGGGGGGGTTAGACACTGAAGCTTTCTTT; d_gene: .; abundance: .; v_gene: TRBV6-4; j_gene: TRBJ1-1
CDR3aa: CASSLNRGLYEQYF; CDR3nt: TGTGCCAGCAGCTTGAACAGGGGGTTGTACGAGCAGTACTTC; d_gene: TRBD1; abundance: .; v_gene: TRBV5-6; j_gene: TRBJ2-7
CDR3aa: CASSQAGTGQETQYF; CDR3nt: TGTGCCAGCAGCCAAGCAGGAACTGGGCAAGAGACCCAGTACTTC; d_gene: .; abundance: .; v_gene: TRBV4-2; j_gene: TRBJ2-5
CDR3aa: CASSRSGIRQGSYGYTF; CDR3nt: TGCGCCAGCAGCCGGTCCGGAATTAGACAGGGCAGCTATGGCTACACCTTC; d_gene: TRBD1; abundance: .; v_gene: TRBV4-1; j_gene: TRBJ1-2
CDR3aa: CASSPSGAPLYGYTF; CDR3nt: TGTGCCAGCAGCCCTTCAGGGGCCCCCCTCTATGGCTACACCTTC; d_gene: .; abundance: .; v_gene: TRBV13; j_gene: TRBJ1-2
CDR3aa: CASSLWTGGATNEKLFF; CDR3nt: TGTGCCAGCAGCTTGTGGACAGGGGGTGCAACTAATGAAAAACTGTTTTTT; d_gene: TRBD1; abundance: .; v_gene: TRBV5-8; j_gene: TRBJ1-4
CDR3aa: CASSVGLAGGPETQYF; CDR3nt: TGTGCCAGCAGTGTCGGACTAGCGGGGGGGCCGGAGACCCAGTACTTC; d_gene: TRBD2; abundance: .; v_gene: TRBV6-1; j_gene: TRBJ2-5